Here is one TCR beta chain with its context. Which antigen it targets is not known. Base qualities were left out, and no much larger clone turns up one base away. These data belong to a study of OX40 agonist ivuxolimab in advanced cancers. Study-wide context: The costimulatory receptor OX40 (CD134) was targeted by ivuxolimab, a fully human IgG2 agonistic monoclonal antibody. Intravenous ivuxolimab was administered to patients every 2 weeks at six dose levels: 0.01, 0.1, 0.3, 1.5, 3 and 10 mg/kg. Of the approximately 50 dose-escalation patients, hepatocellular carcinoma was present in some 19, melanoma in roughly 15, renal cell carcinoma in 9 and head and neck cancer in 9. The dose-escalation cohort was around 83% male with a mean age of roughly 60 years, ranging from roughly 23 to 79. Patients were allowed to have had prior anti-PD-1, anti-PD-L1 or anti-CTLA-4 therapy, and 40% of the dose-escalation patients had previously received checkpoint inhibitors. Partial responses occurred in three dose-escalation patients: two with cutaneous melanoma and one with hepatocellular carcinoma. Peripheral TCRbeta sequencing aimed to test whether ivuxolimab altered TCR sequence diversity and caused clonal T-cell expansion. The paper reports the monotherapy dose-escalation portion (N of about 50 patients) of the phase I ivuxolimab trial.

The trim is 5 bases for V and 0 bases for J, with a gap of 16 bases between the germline ends. The CDR3 contains 17 residues, cysteine and phenylalanine counted. Just the 51-base CDR3 DNA is kept, in frame starting at base 1. As encoded in the germline V gene, CDR1 is SGHAT while CDR2 is FQNNGV. The trial excluded patients who had a history of autoimmune disease or who were on systemic immunosuppression. Peripheral blood for TCR sequencing was drawn from every dose cohort at baseline, at cycle 4 day 1 and at cycle 7 day 1. Samples were obtained from an open-label, multicenter, first-in-human phase I dose-escalation trial of ivuxolimab. Adults with locally advanced or metastatic head and neck squamous cell, hepatocellular, melanoma or renal cell carcinoma were enrolled in the trial. Before TCR sequencing, CD4+ T cells and CD8+ T cells were sorted from peripheral blood as separate populations. To sequence the TCRbeta CDR3 region, genomic DNA was isolated from the sorted cells. The immunoSEQ Assay was used to sequence the TCRbeta CDR3 regions. The clones in this table, taken by TCRdb from immuneACCESS, are in-frame only. Not every clone is retained; where verified, under half of the shortfall comes from an unresolved V gene, and the cause of the rest is unknown. Counted in this sample were tens of thousands of clones; around 80% of them appeared once. The biggest ten clones account for about 5.4% of the sample.

Study-wide conclusions, independent of this receptor: After ivuxolimab, expanded clones were on average more numerous among CD8+ T cells than among CD4+ T cells. At doses of 0.1 to 3.0 mg/kg, clonal expansion of both CD4+ and CD8+ blood T cells was observed from baseline to week 6. The antigen specificity of the clonally expanded peripheral T cells was not determined. Low levels of normalized T-cell clonal expansion were also seen in some nonresponding patients. In the 0.1-3.0 mg/kg groups, partial responders were among the patients with the lowest normalized peripheral clonal expansion, particularly in CD8+ T cells.

The origin of this receptor is an adult with an advanced solid tumor such as melanoma, head and neck, liver or kidney cancer. The sequencing used CD4+ or CD8+ T cells sorted from blood, collected in a trial of the OX40 agonist ivuxolimab. The chain employs TRBV11-2 and TRBJ1-4; TRBD1 is possibly the D segment (5 matching bases). The CDR3 region has the sequence CASSGPTGFATNEKLFF. The sequence in DNA is TGTGCCAGCAGCGGGCCCACAGGATTCGCAACTAATGAAAAACTGTTTTTT.